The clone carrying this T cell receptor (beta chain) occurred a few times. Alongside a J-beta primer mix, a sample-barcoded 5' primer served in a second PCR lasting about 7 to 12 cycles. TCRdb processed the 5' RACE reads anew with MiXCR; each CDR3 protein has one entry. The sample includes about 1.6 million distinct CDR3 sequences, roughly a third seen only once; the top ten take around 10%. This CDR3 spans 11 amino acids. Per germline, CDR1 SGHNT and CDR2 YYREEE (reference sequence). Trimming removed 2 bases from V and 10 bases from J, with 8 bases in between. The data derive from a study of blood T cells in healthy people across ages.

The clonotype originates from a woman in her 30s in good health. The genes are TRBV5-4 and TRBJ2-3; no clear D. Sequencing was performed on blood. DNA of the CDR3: TGTGCCAGCAGCTTTAGTGAGGCGCAGTATTTT. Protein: CASSFSEAQYF.